What follows describes a single TCR beta chain. This clonotype has more than one count but fewer than ten. Its antigen remains unidentified. No base-level quality is on record; no much larger clone is a single base apart. The sample is drawn from a study of early T cells in non-severe SARS-CoV-2 infection (dated by TCRdb to 2020 to 2023). The study in broad terms: Bulk RNA from unsorted whole blood was used for TCR sequencing, so alpha and beta chains could not be paired. Paper-wide results and their limitations: VDJdb matching was skewed toward anti-spike CD8 responses, so virus-specific expansions were likely underestimated and private and CD4 specificities were missed.

This was a case-control study nested in a cohort of healthcare workers in London, UK, who had nasopharyngeal swab PCR tests and blood samples taken every week. Healthcare workers were recruited during the week of the UK lockdown, between 23 and 31 March 2020, and followed weekly for up to roughly 15 weeks. The CDR3 spans 16 residues, from the cysteine through the phenylalanine. The only DNA kept is the CDR3, 48 bases in frame from the first base. The germline V gene (reference sequence) gives CDR1 as LNHDA and CDR2 as SQIVND. V sheds 4 bases and J sheds 0 bases, leaving 15 bases between their ends. Receptors were amplified or captured by 5' RACE. Sequencer: NextSeq 500. To correct for sequencing error and PCR bias, the TCR library protocol tagged individual cDNA molecules with unique molecular identifiers. Both TCR alpha and beta chains were sequenced, and tight co-correlation was observed between alpha and beta sequence abundances in each sample. On the study's bioinformatics: V gene, J gene and CDR3 annotation of TCR sequences was performed with Decombinator V4. Expanded TCRs were defined as changing significantly between any two time points under a Poisson model with p below 0.0001. TCR abundances were normalised to the total number of TCRs sequenced per sample and expressed as counts per million. MAIT TCRs were defined by TRAV1-2 paired with TRAJ12, TRAJ20 or TRAJ33, and iNKT TCRs by TRAV10 paired with TRAJ18. VDJdb, accessed on 1 November 2021, was searched for TCRs annotated for CMV, EBV and SARS-CoV-2, and TCRs annotated for more than one antigen were excluded. The public reads were run again by TCRdb, first through fastp at Q25 and then through MiXCR, and only productive beta chains were kept. Rows merge per CDR3 protein into single entries with the most common DNA and genes. TCRdb, not the original authors, processed these V and J calls. The sample table records 55,000 to 65,000 distinct CDR3 sequences; roughly 13% of these occur just once. More than 1.2% of the sample is taken by the ten largest.

Recombination linked TRBV19 to TRBJ1-1; a confident D gene designation cannot be given. The sequencing here drew on whole blood, taken at baseline. The receptor was derived from an adult who was a healthcare worker with PCR-confirmed SARS-CoV-2 infection or an uninfected control (not recorded which). The nucleotide sequence is TGTGCCAGTAGTAGAATGAGACTTCTTATGAACACTGAAGCTTTCTTT. Its product reads: CASSRMRLLMNTEAFF. The CDR3 plus the reference TRBV19 and TRBJ1-1 genes for the other parts give the full variable domain: DGGITQSPKYLFRKEGQNVTLSCEQNLNHDAMYWYRQDPGQGLRLIYYSQIVNDFQKGDIAEGYSVSREKKESFPLTVTSAQKNPTAFYLCASSRMRLLMNTEAFFGQGTRLTVV.